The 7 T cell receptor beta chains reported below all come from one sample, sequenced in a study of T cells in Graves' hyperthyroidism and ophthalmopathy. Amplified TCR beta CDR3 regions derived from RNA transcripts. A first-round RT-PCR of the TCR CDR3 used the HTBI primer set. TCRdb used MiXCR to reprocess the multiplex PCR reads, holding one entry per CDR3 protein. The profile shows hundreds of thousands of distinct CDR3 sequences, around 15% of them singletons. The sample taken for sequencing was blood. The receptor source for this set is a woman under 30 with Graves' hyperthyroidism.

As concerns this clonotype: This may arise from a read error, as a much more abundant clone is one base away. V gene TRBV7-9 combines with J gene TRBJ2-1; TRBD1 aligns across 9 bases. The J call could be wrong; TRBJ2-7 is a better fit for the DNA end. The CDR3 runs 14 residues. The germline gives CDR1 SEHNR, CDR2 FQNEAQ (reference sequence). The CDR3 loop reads CASSSGTGNNEQYF. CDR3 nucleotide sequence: TGTGCCAGCAGCTCCGGGACAGGGAACAATGAGCAGTACTTC.

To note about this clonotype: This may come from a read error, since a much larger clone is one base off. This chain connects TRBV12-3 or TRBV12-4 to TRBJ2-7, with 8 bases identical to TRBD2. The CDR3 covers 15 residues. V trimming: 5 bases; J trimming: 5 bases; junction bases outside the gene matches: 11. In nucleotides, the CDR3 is TGTGCCAGCAGTCCCCGACTAGCGAGATTAGACGAGCAGTACTTC. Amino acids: CASSPRLARLDEQYF.

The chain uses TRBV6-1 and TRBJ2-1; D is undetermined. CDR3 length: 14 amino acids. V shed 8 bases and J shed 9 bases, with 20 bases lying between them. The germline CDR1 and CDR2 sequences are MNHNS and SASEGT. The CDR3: CASGLNSGPTEQFF. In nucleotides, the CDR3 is TGTGCCAGCGGATTGAATTCCGGACCGACTGAGCAGTTCTTC.

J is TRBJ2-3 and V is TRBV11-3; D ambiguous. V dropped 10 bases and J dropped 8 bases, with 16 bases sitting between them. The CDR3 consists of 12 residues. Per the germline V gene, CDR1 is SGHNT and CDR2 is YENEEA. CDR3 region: CATASRTGTQYF. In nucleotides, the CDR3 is TGTGCCACCGCCTCTCGGACCGGTACGCAGTATTTT.

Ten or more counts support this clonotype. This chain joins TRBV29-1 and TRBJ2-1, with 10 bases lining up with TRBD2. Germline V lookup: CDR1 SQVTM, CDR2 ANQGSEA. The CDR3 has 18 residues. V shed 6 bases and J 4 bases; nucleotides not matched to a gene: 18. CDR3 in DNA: TGCAGCGTGCTCCTAGCGGGAGTACCCACCCCGACTTACAATGAGCAGTTCTTC. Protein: CSVLLAGVPTPTYNEQFF.

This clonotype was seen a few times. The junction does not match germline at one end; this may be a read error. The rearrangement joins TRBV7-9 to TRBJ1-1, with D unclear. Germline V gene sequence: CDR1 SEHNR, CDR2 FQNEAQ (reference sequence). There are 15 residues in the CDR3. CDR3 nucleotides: TGCGCCAGCAGCCAAGATCGGCCGGGGAGGACTGAAGCTTTCTTT. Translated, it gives CASSQDRPGRTEAFF.

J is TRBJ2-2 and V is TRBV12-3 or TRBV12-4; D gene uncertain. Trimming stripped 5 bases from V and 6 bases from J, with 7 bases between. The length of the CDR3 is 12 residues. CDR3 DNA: TGTGCCAGCAGTGGAGAATCCGGGGAGCTGTTTTTT. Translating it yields CASSGESGELFF.